This T cell receptor (beta chain) was identified during a study of T cells in Graves' hyperthyroidism and ophthalmopathy. Overall study: Sampling of peripheral blood happened at initial diagnosis, prior to any treatment.

Diagnoses used clinical symptoms, serum thyroxine and TRAb, thyroid ultrasound and orbital computed tomography. Researchers took RNA transcripts and amplified the TCR beta CDR3 regions from them. HTBI primers were used for first-round RT-PCR of the TCR CDR3. MiXCR, applied by TCRdb to the multiplex PCR reads, yields one record per CDR3 protein. Of roughly 740,000 distinct CDR3 sequences in the sample, roughly 17% were seen once. Losses at the gene ends were 4 bases for V and 3 bases for J; bases not matched to a gene: 8. Per the germline V gene, CDR1 is MNHNS and CDR2 is SASEGT. This CDR3 is 15 amino acids long.

This receptor was taken from a man aged 18 to 30 with Graves' hyperthyroidism. What was sequenced was blood. The rearrangement uses TRBV6-1 and TRBJ2-7; 8 bases match TRBD2. The CDR3 loop is CASSGSSGMVYEQYF. CDR3 nucleotide sequence: TGTGCCAGCAGTGGGAGTAGCGGGATGGTCTACGAGCAGTACTTC.